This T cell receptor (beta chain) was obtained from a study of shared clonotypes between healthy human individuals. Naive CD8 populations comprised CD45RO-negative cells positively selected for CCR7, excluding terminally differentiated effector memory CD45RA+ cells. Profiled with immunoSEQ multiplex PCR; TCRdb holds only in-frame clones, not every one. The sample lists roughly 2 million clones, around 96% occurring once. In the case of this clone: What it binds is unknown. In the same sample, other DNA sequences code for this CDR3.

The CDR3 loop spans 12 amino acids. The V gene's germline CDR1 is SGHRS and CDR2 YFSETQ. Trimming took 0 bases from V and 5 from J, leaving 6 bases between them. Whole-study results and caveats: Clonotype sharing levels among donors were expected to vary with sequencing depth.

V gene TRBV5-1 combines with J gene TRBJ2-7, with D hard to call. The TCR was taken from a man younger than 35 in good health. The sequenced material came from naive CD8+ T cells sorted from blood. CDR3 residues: CASSLARNEQYF. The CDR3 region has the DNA TGCGCCAGCAGCTTGGCCAGGAACGAGCAGTACTTC. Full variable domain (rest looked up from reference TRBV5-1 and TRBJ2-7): KAGVTQTPRYLIKTRGQQVTLSCSPISGHRSVSWYQQTPGQGLQFLFEYFSETQRNKGNFPGRFSGRQFSNSRSEMNVSTLELGDSALYLCASSLARNEQYFGPGTRLTVT.